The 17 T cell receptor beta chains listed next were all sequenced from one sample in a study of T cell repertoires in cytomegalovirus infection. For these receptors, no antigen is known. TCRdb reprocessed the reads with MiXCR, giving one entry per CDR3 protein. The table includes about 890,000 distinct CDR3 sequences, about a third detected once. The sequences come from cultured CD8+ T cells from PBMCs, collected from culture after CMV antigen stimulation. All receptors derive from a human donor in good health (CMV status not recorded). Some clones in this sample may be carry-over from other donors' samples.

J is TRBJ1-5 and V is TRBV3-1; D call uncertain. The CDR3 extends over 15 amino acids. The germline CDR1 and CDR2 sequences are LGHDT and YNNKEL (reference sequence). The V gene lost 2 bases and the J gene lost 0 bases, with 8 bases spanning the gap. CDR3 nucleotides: TGTGCCAGCAGCCAATCCGGGTTTAGCAATCAGCCCCAGCATTTT. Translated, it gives CASSQSGFSNQPQHF.

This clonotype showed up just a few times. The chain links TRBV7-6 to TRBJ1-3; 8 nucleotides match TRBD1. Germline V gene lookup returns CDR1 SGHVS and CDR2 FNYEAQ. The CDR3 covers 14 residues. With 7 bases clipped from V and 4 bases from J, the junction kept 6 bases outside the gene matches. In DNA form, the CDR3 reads TGTGCCAGCACCTCGGGACAGGCAGGAAACACCATATATTTT. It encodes CASTSGQAGNTIYF.

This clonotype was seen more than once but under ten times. CDR3 coding DNA: TGTGCCAGCAGTGCGACCGGGAGCGGGGTAAGGTCTGGGGCCAACGTCCTGACTTTC. Translated: CASSATGSGVRSGANVLTF. The chain combines TRBV6-5 with TRBJ2-6, with TRBD2 matching over 7 bases. The CDR3 runs 19 residues. Germline V gene lookup returns CDR1 MNHEY and CDR2 SVGAGI. With 5 bases clipped from V and 1 base from J, the junction kept 14 bases outside the gene matches.

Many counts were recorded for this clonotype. The CDR3, as DNA: TGTGCCAGCAGCTCCAGGACTAGCGGGGGGGCCGGGGAGACCCAGTACTTC. It yields the protein CASSSRTSGGAGETQYF. J is TRBJ2-5 and V is TRBV7-6; 15 bases are shared with TRBD2. V lost 4 bases to trimming and J lost 5 bases; unmatched junction nucleotides: 8. The V gene's germline CDR1 is SGHVS and CDR2 FNYEAQ. The CDR3 extends over 17 amino acids.

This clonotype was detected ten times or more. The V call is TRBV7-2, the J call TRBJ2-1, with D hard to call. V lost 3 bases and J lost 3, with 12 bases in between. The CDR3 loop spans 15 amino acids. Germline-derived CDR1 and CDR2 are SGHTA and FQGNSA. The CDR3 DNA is TGTGCCAGCAGCTTCGAGGACGGATACTACAATGAGCAGTTCTTC. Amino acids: CASSFEDGYYNEQFF.

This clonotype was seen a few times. The CDR3 spells CASSLGTPGANVLTF. As DNA, the CDR3 is TGTGCCAGCAGCTTAGGGACCCCTGGGGCCAACGTCCTGACTTTC. The V and J genes are TRBV7-9 and TRBJ2-6; D is undetermined. Germline V gives CDR1 SEHNR, CDR2 FQNEAQ (reference sequence). Trimming left V 1 base short and J 2 bases short, with 6 bases between. This CDR3 is 15 amino acids long.

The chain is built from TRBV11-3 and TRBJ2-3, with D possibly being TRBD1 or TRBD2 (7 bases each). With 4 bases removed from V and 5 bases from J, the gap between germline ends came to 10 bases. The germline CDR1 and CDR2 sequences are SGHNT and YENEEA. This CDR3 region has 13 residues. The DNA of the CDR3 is TGTGCCAGCAGCTCAGGGGGGGAAGATACGCAGTATTTT. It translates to CASSSGGEDTQYF.

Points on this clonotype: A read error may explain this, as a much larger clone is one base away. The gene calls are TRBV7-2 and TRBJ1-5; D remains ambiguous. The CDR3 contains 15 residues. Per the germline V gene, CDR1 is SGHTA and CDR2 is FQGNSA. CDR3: CASSSSRSRDQSQHF. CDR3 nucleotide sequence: TGTGCCAGCAGCTCAAGCCGGAGTAGGGATCAGTCCCAGCATTTT. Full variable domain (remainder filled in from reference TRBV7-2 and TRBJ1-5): GAGVSQSPSNKVTEKGKDVELRCDPISGHTALYWYRQSLGQGLEFLIYFQGNSAPDKSGLPSDRFSAERTGGSVSTLTIQRTQQEDSAVYLCASSSSRSRDQSQHFGDGTRLSIL.

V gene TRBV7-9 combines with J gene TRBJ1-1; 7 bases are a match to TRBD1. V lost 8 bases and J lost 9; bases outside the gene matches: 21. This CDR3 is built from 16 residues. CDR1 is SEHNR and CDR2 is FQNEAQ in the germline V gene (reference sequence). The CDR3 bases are TGTGCCAGCCTGAAAAACAGGGGTCCGCGACCTTTTAAAGCTTTCTTT. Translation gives CASLKNRGPRPFKAFF.

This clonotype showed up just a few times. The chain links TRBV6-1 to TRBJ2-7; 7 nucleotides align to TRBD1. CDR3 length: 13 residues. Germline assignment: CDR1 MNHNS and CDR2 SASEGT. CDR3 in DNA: TGTGCAGGTGAAATGGGACAGCCCTACGAGCAGTACGTC. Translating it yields CAGEMGQPYEQYV.

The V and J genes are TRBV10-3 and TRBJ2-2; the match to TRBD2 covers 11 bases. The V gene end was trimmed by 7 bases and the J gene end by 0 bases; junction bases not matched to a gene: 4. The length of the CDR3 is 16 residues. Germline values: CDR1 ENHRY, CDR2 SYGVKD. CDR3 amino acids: CAIISTSGANTGELFF. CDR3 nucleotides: TGTGCCATCATTTCGACTAGCGGGGCGAACACCGGGGAGCTGTTTTTT.

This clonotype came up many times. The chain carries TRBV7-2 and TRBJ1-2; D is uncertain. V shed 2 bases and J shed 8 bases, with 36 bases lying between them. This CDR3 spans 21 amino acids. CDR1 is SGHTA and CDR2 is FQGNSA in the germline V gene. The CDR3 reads CASSLNTLFSPTPEKARGYTF. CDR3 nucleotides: TGTGCCAGCAGCTTAAATACCCTCTTCAGCCCCACTCCCGAAAAAGCTAGGGGCTACACCTTC.

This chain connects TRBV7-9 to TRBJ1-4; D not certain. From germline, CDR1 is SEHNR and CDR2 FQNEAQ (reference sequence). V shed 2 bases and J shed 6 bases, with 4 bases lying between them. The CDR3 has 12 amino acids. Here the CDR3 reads CASSLLDEKLFF. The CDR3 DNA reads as TGTGCCAGCAGCTTATTAGATGAAAAACTGTTTTTT.

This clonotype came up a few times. CDR3 protein: CASSWGRQIRPQHF. CDR3 nucleotide sequence: TGTGCCAGCAGCTGGGGTAGACAAATCCGGCCCCAGCATTTT. V gene TRBV5-6 combines with J gene TRBJ1-5; D call uncertain. In germline, CDR1 is SGHDT, CDR2 YYEEEE. The CDR3 extends over 14 amino acids. V shed 3 bases and J shed 9 bases, with 16 bases lying between them.

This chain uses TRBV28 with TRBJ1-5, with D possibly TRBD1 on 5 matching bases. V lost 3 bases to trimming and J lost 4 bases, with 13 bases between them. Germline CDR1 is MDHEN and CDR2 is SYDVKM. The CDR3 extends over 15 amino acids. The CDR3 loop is CASSFLRDLNQPQHF. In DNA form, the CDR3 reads TGTGCCAGCAGTTTCTTACGGGACTTAAATCAGCCCCAGCATTTT.

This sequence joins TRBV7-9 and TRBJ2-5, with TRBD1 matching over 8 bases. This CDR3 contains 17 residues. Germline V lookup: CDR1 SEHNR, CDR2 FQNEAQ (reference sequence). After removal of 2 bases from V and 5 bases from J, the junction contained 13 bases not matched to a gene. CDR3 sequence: CASSLTGGPLDSETQYF. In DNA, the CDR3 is TGTGCCAGCAGCTTAACAGGGGGGCCCCTTGATAGCGAGACCCAGTACTTC.

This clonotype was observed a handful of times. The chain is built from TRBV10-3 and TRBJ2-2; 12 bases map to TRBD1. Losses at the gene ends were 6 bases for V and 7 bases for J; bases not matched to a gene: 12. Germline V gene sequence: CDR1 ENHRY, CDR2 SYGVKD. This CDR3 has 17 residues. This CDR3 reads CAIRSHRDRGRHGELFF. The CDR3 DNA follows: TGTGCCATCAGAAGTCACCGGGACAGGGGGCGCCACGGGGAGCTGTTTTTT.